Below are 6 T cell receptor beta chains sequenced from a single sample in a study of response to subunit inactivated influenza vaccine (dated by TCRdb to the late 2010s). Libraries came from RT-PCR. The run used an Illumina HiSeq 2500. The public sequencing data were trimmed at Q25 with fastp and processed into clonotypes with MiXCR by TCRdb, which kept only in-frame beta chains. A single entry per CDR3 protein holds the most common genes and DNA from its merged rows. Here the sample has about 190,000 distinct CDR3 sequences; around 14% occur a single time. The top ten hold roughly 26% of the sample. The source material was CD8+ T cells sorted from PBMCs, sampled less than 6 days after vaccination. The receptors stem from a man aged 50 to 59 who received an inactivated influenza vaccine. Donor details come from another sample of the same person, matched by shared clones.

By share, this clonotype counts as medium-sized. This chain joins TRBV12-3 or TRBV12-4 and TRBJ2-3; the D is unclear. The ends were cut back, 1 base at V and 2 bases at J, with 10 bases in the middle. This CDR3 is built from 15 residues. The CDR3 coding sequence is TGTGCCAGCAGTTTAGACTCGCGGCACACAGATACGCAGTATTTT. Protein product: CASSLDSRHTDTQYF.

This clonotype was observed many times. The rearrangement joins TRBV12-3 or TRBV12-4 to TRBJ2-1, with 7 bases aligning to TRBD2. The CDR3 extends over 16 amino acids. J was trimmed by 3 bases and V by 3 bases; bases with no gene match: 8. The CDR3 DNA is TGTGCCAGCAGTTTCGGAGCGGGGATGTACTACAATGAGCAGTTCTTC. Its translation is CASSFGAGMYYNEQFF.

This clonotype has only a few counts. The gene calls are TRBV5-6 and TRBJ1-5, with TRBD1 as a possible D gene (6 bases). There are 15 residues in the CDR3. CDR1 and CDR2 (germline): SGHDT, YYEEEE. Trimming took off 0 bases at V and 4 bases at J, with 11 bases between the two ends. The CDR3 is CASSLAPTGNQPQHF. CDR3 bases: TGTGCCAGCAGCTTGGCCCCGACAGGAAATCAGCCCCAGCATTTT.

The chain joins TRBV28 to TRBJ1-4, with 7 bases matching TRBD1. The CDR3 covers 14 residues. The V and J ends lost 5 bases and 14 bases, in that order; junction bases with no gene match: 14. Germline lookup yields CDR1 MDHEN and CDR2 SYDVKM. CDR3 sequence: CASSPMDRRRGLFF. Written as DNA, the CDR3 is TGTGCCAGCAGTCCCATGGACAGGCGGAGAGGGCTGTTTTTT.

This clonotype was counted only a few times. The rearrangement links TRBV27 to TRBJ2-7, with TRBD1 matching over 9 bases. CDR1 is MNHEY, CDR2 SMNVEV, per germline (reference sequence). Losses at the gene ends were 2 bases for V and 6 bases for J; bases not matched to a gene: 2. This CDR3 spans 13 amino acids. The CDR3 bases are TGTGCCAGCAGTTTAGGGACAGGGATCGAGCAGTACTTC. Protein: CASSLGTGIEQYF.

The J gene is TRBJ2-1, the V gene TRBV9, with D unclear. Trimming took 1 base from V and 0 from J, leaving 11 bases between them. Looked up from germline, CDR1 is SGDLS and CDR2 is YYNGEE. CDR3 length equals 16 residues. The CDR3 spells CASSVNSRSSYNEQFF. The CDR3 DNA reads as TGTGCCAGCAGCGTAAACAGTCGAAGCTCCTACAATGAGCAGTTCTTC.